Included here is one TCR beta chain sequence, with context. This sample stems from a study of response to subunit inactivated influenza vaccine. Trimming pared 6 bases from V and 13 bases from J, leaving 17 bases between. Germline loops: CDR1 MNHEY, CDR2 SVGEGT. This CDR3 comprises 12 residues. MiXCR, run by TCRdb on the RT-PCR reads, gives a single entry per CDR3 protein. The top ten hold around 10% of the sample, which has about 570,000 distinct CDR3 sequences, 11% seen once. These same data were also listed under a study on T cells expressing NK-cell markers. As that study records: 5'RACE template switching with UMIs generated TCR beta cDNA. Whether the expanded NKG2C+ T cell clones recognized HCMV remained unclear.

The chain employs TRBV6-2 or TRBV6-3 and TRBJ2-3; weak D call: TRBD2 (5 bases). The TCR was taken from a man in his forties or fifties who received an inactivated influenza vaccine. Sequences were derived from PBMCs from blood, sampled on the day of vaccination. DNA for the CDR3: TGTGCCAGCAGCAGACCGGGATCATACAAGTATTTT. Its translation: CASSRPGSYKYF.